Below, 19 T cell receptor beta chains from the same sample are listed, as sequenced in a study of blood T cells in healthy people across ages. For the second PCR, which ran for about 6 to 11 cycles, a sample-barcoded 5' primer and a J-beta primer mix were used. TCRdb passed the 5' RACE reads through MiXCR, listing each CDR3 protein once. Among approximately 600,000 distinct CDR3 sequences listed, 58% were seen once. Source material: blood. These receptor sequences come from a man aged 55 to 70 in good health.

This chain joins TRBV12-3 or TRBV12-4 and TRBJ2-3; 9 bases are a match to TRBD2. The V segment lost 6 bases and the J segment 2 bases; nucleotides outside the gene matches: 6. The length of the CDR3 is 15 residues. CDR3 in DNA: TGTGCCAGCAGAGTCAGCGGGGGGTCCACAGATACGCAGTATTTT. It specifies CASRVSGGSTDTQYF.

This rearrangement joins TRBV27 to TRBJ1-2, with 7 nucleotides matching TRBD1. This CDR3 contains 15 residues. The J segment lost 8 bases and the V segment lost 3 bases, leaving 12 bases of the junction unmatched. The germline CDR1 and CDR2 sequences are MNHEY and SMNVEV (reference sequence). CDR3 residues: CASSLKRWQGGGYTF. Here the CDR3 DNA reads TGTGCCAGCAGTTTGAAAAGGTGGCAGGGGGGCGGCTACACCTTC.

This chain connects TRBV7-9 to TRBJ1-2; D is perhaps TRBD1 (5 bases). Looked up from germline, CDR1 is SEHNR and CDR2 is FQNEAQ (reference sequence). The CDR3 extends over 15 amino acids. The V and J ends lost 5 bases and 4 bases respectively, with 17 bases between them. The CDR3 is CASSQRAGRAYGYTF. The DNA of the CDR3 is TGTGCCAGCAGCCAAAGGGCAGGGAGGGCCTATGGCTACACCTTC.

V and J are TRBV2 and TRBJ2-7, with D uncertain. The CDR3 extends over 14 amino acids. Per germline, CDR1 SNHLY and CDR2 FYNNEI. V shed 6 bases and J shed 3 bases, with 15 bases lying between them. The CDR3 region is CASRSGGVIYEQYF. The CDR3 coding sequence is TGTGCCAGCAGGAGTGGCGGAGTTATCTACGAGCAGTACTTC. The entire variable domain, with the rest obtained from reference TRBV2 and TRBJ2-7, is as follows: EPEVTQTPSHQVTQMGQEVILRCVPISNHLYFYWYRQILGQKVEFLVSFYNNEISEKSEIFDDQFSVERPDGSNFTLKIRSTKLEDSAMYFCASRSGGVIYEQYFGPGTRLTVT.

This rearrangement joins TRBV20-1 to TRBJ2-3, with D perhaps TRBD2 (6 bases). Deletions cut 6 bases from V and 6 bases from J, with 19 bases between. The CDR3 is 14 residues long. Germline V CDR1 and CDR2: DFQATT, SNEGSKA (reference sequence). DNA for the CDR3: TGCAGTGCCCCTCGCGGGACCGGGGTGGATACGCAGTATTTT. Its protein product is CSAPRGTGVDTQYF.

The chain employs TRBV15 and TRBJ2-5, with D perhaps given as TRBD1 or TRBD2 (5 bases each). Germline V CDR1 and CDR2: LNHNV, YYDKDF (reference sequence). The CDR3 covers 14 residues. V was cut by 1 base and J by 4 bases, with 10 bases left in between. CDR3 sequence: CATSRGDGSETQYF. Here the CDR3 DNA reads TGTGCCACCAGCAGAGGGGACGGTTCAGAGACCCAGTACTTC. The full variable domain, completed using reference TRBV15 and TRBJ2-5, is DAMVIQNPRYQVTQFGKPVTLSCSQTLNHNVMYWYQQKSSQAPKLLFHYYDKDFNNEADTPDNFQSRRPNTSFCFLDIRSPGLGDTAMYLCATSRGDGSETQYFGPGTRLLVL.

The chain uses TRBV20-1 and TRBJ2-1; D is perhaps TRBD2 (6 bases). The germline V gene encodes CDR1 DFQATT and CDR2 SNEGSKA (reference sequence). The V end lost 3 bases, the J end lost 3 bases, and 21 bases lay between the germline ends. The CDR3 length is 17 residues. The CDR3 spells CSARHLDSGWNYNEQFF. The CDR3 bases are TGCAGTGCTAGGCACCTGGATAGCGGATGGAACTACAATGAGCAGTTCTTC.

This rearrangement joins TRBV12-3 or TRBV12-4 to TRBJ2-7; D ambiguous. The CDR3 length is 12 residues. V lost 5 bases and J 3 bases, leaving 8 bases between the germline ends. CDR3 residues: CASSPFNYEQYF. CDR3 DNA sequence: TGTGCCAGCAGTCCCTTTAACTACGAGCAGTACTTC.

This clonotype turned up a few times. The rearrangement joins TRBV10-3 to TRBJ2-1; D not resolved. Germline-derived CDR1 and CDR2 are ENHRY and SYGVKD. The CDR3 runs to 13 residues. Trimming shortened V by 2 bases and J by 5 bases, and 7 bases separated the two germline ends. CDR3 coding DNA: TGTGCCATCAGTGAGCCGCCCGACAATGAGCAGTTCTTC. It encodes CAISEPPDNEQFF.

The rearrangement links TRBV20-1 to TRBJ2-1, with D possibly being TRBD2 (6 bases). Trimming removed 0 bases from V and 3 bases from J, with 12 bases in between. CDR3 size: 15 residues. CDR1 is DFQATT and CDR2 is SNEGSKA in the germline V gene (reference sequence). The CDR3 loop reads CSARDGLPLYNEQFF. The CDR3 DNA sequence: TGCAGTGCTAGAGATGGACTACCCCTCTACAATGAGCAGTTCTTC.

The CDR3 loop reads CSVEADLGTGGYYEQYF. The CDR3 bases are TGCAGCGTTGAAGCTGACCTCGGGACAGGGGGCTACTACGAGCAGTACTTC. The V and J genes are TRBV29-1 and TRBJ2-7; 12 nucleotides line up with TRBD1. The CDR3 is made up of 17 amino acids. J gave up 3 bases and V 1 base, and 10 bases lay outside the gene matches. Germline values: CDR1 SQVTM, CDR2 ANQGSEA.

The chain recombines TRBV20-1 with TRBJ2-1; 11 bases match TRBD2. J gave up 1 base and V 5 bases, and 13 bases lay outside the gene matches. This CDR3 spans 18 amino acids. CDR1 is DFQATT and CDR2 is SNEGSKA in the germline V gene (reference sequence). CDR3 protein: CSAPVGLAGGGSYNEQFF. As DNA, the CDR3 is TGCAGTGCTCCCGTCGGGCTAGCGGGGGGCGGGTCCTACAATGAGCAGTTCTTC.

This clonotype was found a few times. This chain uses TRBV7-2 with TRBJ2-2; D unresolved. The ends were cut back, 5 bases at V and 1 base at J, with 8 bases in the middle. CDR1 is SGHTA and CDR2 is FQGNSA in the germline V gene. CDR3 size: 14 residues. Here the CDR3 reads CASSLRWNTGELFF. The CDR3 nucleotides are TGTGCCAGCAGCCTTCGATGGAACACCGGGGAGCTGTTTTTT.

In this sample, this clonotype turned up a few times. The chain is built from TRBV3-1 and TRBJ2-5, with a tentative D call TRBD2 (5 bases). The CDR3 is made up of 15 amino acids. The germline V and J ends were trimmed by 1 base and 6 bases, with 15 bases remaining between them. Germline V gene data show CDR1 as LGHDT and CDR2 as YNNKEL (reference sequence). The CDR3: CASSQGSGIGQTQYF. The DNA for the CDR3 is TGTGCCAGCAGCCAAGGGTCCGGGATCGGGCAGACCCAGTACTTC.

The chain has TRBV5-1 and TRBJ2-5, with 9 bases matching TRBD1. The CDR3 totals 15 residues. In germline, CDR1 is SGHRS, CDR2 YFSETQ. The junction had 8 bases not matched to a gene; V was cut back by 3 bases and J by 5 bases. CDR3 DNA: TGCGCCAGCAGCTCGACCGGGACAGGGAGCGAGACCCAGTACTTC. It translates to CASSSTGTGSETQYF.

The V and J genes are TRBV3-1 and TRBJ2-7; 13 bases map to TRBD2. The J call may be in error: the DNA end matches TRBJ2-5 better. The V gene's germline CDR1 is LGHDT and CDR2 YNNKEL (reference sequence). There are 17 residues in the CDR3. CDR3 DNA sequence: TGTGCCAGCAGCCACTGGACTAGCGGGGGTAAGGGAGAGACCCAGTACTTC. It translates to CASSHWTSGGKGETQYF.

There are a few counts of this clonotype. This chain joins TRBV7-2 and TRBJ2-3; 10 bases match TRBD2. Germline V gene data show CDR1 as SGHTA and CDR2 as FQGNSA. The CDR3 spans 16 residues. V lost 4 bases and J lost 4; bases outside the gene matches: 8. In DNA, the CDR3 is TGTGCCAGCAGCTCTCAGCGGGGGGGAGCCCCAGATACGCAGTATTTT. Translating gives CASSSQRGGAPDTQYF.

V is TRBV29-1 and J is TRBJ2-4, with TRBD2 identical over 9 bases. This CDR3 is 13 amino acids long. Germline trimming cut 7 bases from V and 5 bases from J; bases unmatched to any gene: 6. Germline values: CDR1 SQVTM, CDR2 ANQGSEA. CDR3 loop: CSARRGGQNIQYF. The CDR3 DNA is TGCAGCGCCCGGCGGGGGGGCCAAAACATTCAGTACTTC.

The chain is built from TRBV3-1 and TRBJ2-5; D ambiguous. The length of the CDR3 is 11 residues. Between the trimmed V and J ends, which lost 0 bases and 7 bases, there was a span of 3 bases. Per the germline V gene, CDR1 is LGHDT and CDR2 is YNNKEL (reference sequence). The CDR3 DNA sequence: TGTGCCAGCAGCCAAGAGCTGACCCAGTACTTC. As protein: CASSQELTQYF.